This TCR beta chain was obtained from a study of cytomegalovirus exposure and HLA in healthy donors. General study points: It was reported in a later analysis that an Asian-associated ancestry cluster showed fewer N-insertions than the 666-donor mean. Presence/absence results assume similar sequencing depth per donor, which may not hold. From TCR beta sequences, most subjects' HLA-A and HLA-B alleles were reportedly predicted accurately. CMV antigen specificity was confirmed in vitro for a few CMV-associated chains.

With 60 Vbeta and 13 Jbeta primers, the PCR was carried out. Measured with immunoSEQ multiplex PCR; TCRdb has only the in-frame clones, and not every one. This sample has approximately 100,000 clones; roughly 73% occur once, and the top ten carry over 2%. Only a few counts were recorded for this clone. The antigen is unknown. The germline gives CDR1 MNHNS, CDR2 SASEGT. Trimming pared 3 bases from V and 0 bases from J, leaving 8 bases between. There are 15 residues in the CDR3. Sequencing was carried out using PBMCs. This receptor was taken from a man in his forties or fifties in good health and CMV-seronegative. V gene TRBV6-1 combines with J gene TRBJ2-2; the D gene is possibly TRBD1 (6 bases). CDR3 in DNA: TGTGCCAGCAGTGACAGGGGCGCGAACACCGGGGAGCTGTTTTTT. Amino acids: CASSDRGANTGELFF.